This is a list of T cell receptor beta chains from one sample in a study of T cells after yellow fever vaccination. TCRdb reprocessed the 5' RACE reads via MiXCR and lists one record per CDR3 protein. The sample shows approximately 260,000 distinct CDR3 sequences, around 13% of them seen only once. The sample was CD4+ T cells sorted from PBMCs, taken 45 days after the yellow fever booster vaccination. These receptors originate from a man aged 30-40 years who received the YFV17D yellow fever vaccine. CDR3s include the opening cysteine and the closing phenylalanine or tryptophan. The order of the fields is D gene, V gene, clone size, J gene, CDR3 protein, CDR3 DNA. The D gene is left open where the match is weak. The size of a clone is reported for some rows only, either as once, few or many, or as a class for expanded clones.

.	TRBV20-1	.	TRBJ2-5	CSARGGRARTQYF	TGCAGTGCTAGAGGGGGACGAGCTCGGACCCAGTACTTC
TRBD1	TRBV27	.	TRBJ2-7	CASSLLGQGAEEQYF	TGTGCCAGCAGTTTATTGGGACAGGGGGCGGAAGAGCAGTACTTC
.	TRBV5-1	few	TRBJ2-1	CASRPDNEQFF	TGCGCCAGCAGACCGGACAATGAGCAGTTCTTC
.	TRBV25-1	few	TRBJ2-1	CASSGILAGGGHEQFF	TGTGCCAGCAGTGGTATACTAGCAGGAGGGGGTCATGAGCAGTTCTTC
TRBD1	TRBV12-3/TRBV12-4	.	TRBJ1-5	CASSRDRWIQPQHF	TGTGCCAGCAGCCGGGACAGGTGGATTCAGCCCCAGCATTTT
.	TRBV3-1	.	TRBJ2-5	CASSQPAGAAYF	TGTGCCAGCAGCCAACCTGCTGGGGCCGCGTACTTC
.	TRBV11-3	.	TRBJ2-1	CASSLGGPNEQFF	TGTGCCAGCAGCTTAGGGGGCCCTAATGAGCAGTTCTTC
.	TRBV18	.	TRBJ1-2	CASSTPPGLDGYTF	TGTGCCAGCTCAACGCCCCCGGGGCTGGATGGCTACACCTTC
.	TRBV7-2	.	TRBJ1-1	CASSLGAGMNTEAFF	TGTGCCAGCAGCTTGGGGGCAGGGATGAACACTGAAGCTTTCTTT
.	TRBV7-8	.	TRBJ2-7	CASSVPTGQRFEQYF	TGTGCCAGCAGCGTCCCTACAGGTCAACGTTTCGAGCAGTACTTC
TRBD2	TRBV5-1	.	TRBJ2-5	CASSLRTSGWETQYF	TGCGCCAGCAGCTTGCGGACTAGCGGGTGGGAGACCCAGTACTTC
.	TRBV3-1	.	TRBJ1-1	CASTQGSYTEAFF	TGTGCCAGCACCCAGGGGTCCTACACTGAAGCTTTCTTT
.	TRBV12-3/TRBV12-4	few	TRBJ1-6	CASSLVQLSPLHF	TGTGCCAGCAGTTTGGTCCAGTTGTCACCCCTCCACTTT
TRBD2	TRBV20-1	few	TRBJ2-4	CSASLFRAGTSPLAKNIQYF	TGCAGTGCTAGCCTCTTCCGCGCCGGGACTAGCCCTCTAGCCAAAAACATTCAGTACTTC
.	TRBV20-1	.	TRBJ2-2	CSARDKRARSIGELFF	TGCAGTGCTAGAGATAAGAGGGCCCGCTCGATCGGGGAGCTGTTTTTT
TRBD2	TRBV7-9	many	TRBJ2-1	CASSRTSGRSYNEQFF	TGTGCCAGCAGCCGGACTAGCGGGAGATCATACAATGAGCAGTTCTTC
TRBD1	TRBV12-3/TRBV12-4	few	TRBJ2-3	CASSARQGVTDTQYF	TGTGCCAGCAGTGCTAGACAGGGGGTGACAGATACGCAGTATTTT
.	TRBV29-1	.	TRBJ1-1	CSVQNRDLFTEAFF	TGCAGCGTCCAGAACAGGGATTTGTTCACTGAAGCTTTCTTT
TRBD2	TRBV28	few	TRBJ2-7	CATDLAERNEQYF	TGTGCCACCGACCTAGCGGAAAGGAACGAGCAGTACTTC
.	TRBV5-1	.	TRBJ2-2	CASSERLTGELFF	TGCGCCAGCAGCGAGCGCCTCACCGGGGAGCTGTTTTTT
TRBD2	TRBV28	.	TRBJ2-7	CASSLEAGVEQYF	TGTGCCAGCAGTTTGGAGGCGGGAGTAGAGCAGTACTTC
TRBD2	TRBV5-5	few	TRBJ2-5	CASSAGLAGRGGETQYF	TGTGCCAGCAGCGCGGGACTAGCGGGGAGAGGAGGAGAGACCCAGTACTTC
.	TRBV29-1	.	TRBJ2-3	CSAYRVPTDTQYF	TGCAGCGCCTACAGGGTTCCCACAGATACGCAGTATTTT
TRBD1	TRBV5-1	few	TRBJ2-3	CASSSGTGGFSDTQYF	TGCGCCAGCAGCTCCGGGACAGGGGGCTTTTCAGATACGCAGTATTTT
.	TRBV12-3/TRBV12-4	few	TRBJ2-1	CASTERAYSEQFF	TGTGCCAGCACCGAGCGGGCCTACAGTGAGCAGTTCTTC
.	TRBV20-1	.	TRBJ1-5	CSARTRSGNQPQHF	TGCAGTGCTAGGACCCGTAGCGGCAATCAGCCCCAGCATTTT
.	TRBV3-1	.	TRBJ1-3	CASSTDRGNTIYF	TGTGCCAGCAGCACCGACCGGGGAAACACCATATATTTT
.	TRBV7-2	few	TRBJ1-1	CASSFRQNTEAFF	TGTGCCAGCAGCTTTAGACAAAACACTGAAGCTTTCTTT
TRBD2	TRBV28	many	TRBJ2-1	CASRRRLAQHNEQFF	TGTGCCAGCAGGCGGCGACTAGCGCAACACAATGAGCAGTTCTTC
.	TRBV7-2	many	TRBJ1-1	CASSSQGGTEAFF	TGTGCCAGCAGTTCACAGGGTGGGACTGAAGCTTTCTTT
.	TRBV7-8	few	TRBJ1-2	CASSFFPHTEGYTF	TGTGCCAGCAGCTTTTTTCCTCACACAGAAGGCTACACCTTC
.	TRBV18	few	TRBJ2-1	CASSRIREGGLLQFF	TGTGCCAGCTCACGGATCAGGGAGGGGGGCCTCCTTCAGTTCTTC
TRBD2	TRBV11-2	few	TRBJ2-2	CASSPGTSGRKFDTGELFF	TGTGCCAGCAGCCCCGGGACTAGCGGGAGAAAGTTTGACACCGGGGAGCTGTTTTTT
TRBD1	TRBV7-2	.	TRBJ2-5	CASSLSGTGGQETQYF	TGTGCCAGCAGCTTAAGCGGGACAGGGGGCCAAGAGACCCAGTACTTC
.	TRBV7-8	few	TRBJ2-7	CASSPGFDEQYF	TGTGCCAGCAGCCCGGGTTTCGACGAGCAGTACTTC
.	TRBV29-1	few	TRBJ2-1	CSVEDVGQFF	TGCAGCGTTGAAGATGTAGGGCAGTTCTTC
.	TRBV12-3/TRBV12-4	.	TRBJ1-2	CASSLHTNYGYTF	TGTGCCAGCAGTTTGCATACAAACTATGGCTACACCTTC
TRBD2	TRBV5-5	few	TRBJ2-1	CASSLSGTREYNEQFF	TGTGCCAGCAGCTTGAGCGGGACTAGAGAATACAATGAGCAGTTCTTC
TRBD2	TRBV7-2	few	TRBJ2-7	CASSWGLDVGEQYF	TGTGCCAGCAGCTGGGGACTAGATGTTGGCGAGCAGTACTTC
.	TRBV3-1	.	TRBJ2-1	CASSQAGEQFF	TGTGCCAGCAGCCAAGCGGGGGAGCAGTTCTTC
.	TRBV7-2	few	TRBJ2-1	CASSVLYSDEQFF	TGTGCCAGCAGCGTCCTTTACTCCGATGAGCAGTTCTTC
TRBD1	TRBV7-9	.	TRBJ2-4	CASSRTGEAKNIQYF	TGTGCCAGCAGCCGGACAGGGGAAGCCAAAAACATTCAGTACTTC
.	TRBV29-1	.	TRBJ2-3	CSGLPRVAADTQYF	TGCAGCGGTCTCCCTAGAGTAGCGGCAGATACGCAGTATTTT
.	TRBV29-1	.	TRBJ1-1	CSVQRDIKEAFF	TGCAGCGTTCAAAGGGACATCAAAGAAGCTTTCTTT
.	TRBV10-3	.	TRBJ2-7	CAISDTSYEQYF	TGTGCCATCAGTGACACCTCCTACGAGCAGTACTTC
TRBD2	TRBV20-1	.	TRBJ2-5	CSASLAGAETQYF	TGCAGTGCTAGTCTAGCGGGAGCGGAGACCCAGTACTTC
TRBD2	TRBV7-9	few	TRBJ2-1	CASSPSPRASGYNEQFF	TGTGCCAGCAGCCCTTCTCCAAGGGCTAGCGGATACAATGAGCAGTTCTTC
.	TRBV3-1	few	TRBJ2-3	CASTTIAQYF	TGTGCCAGTACAACCATTGCGCAGTATTTT
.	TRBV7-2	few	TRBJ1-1	CASSLLGGNTEAFF	TGTGCCAGCAGCCTGCTAGGGGGGAACACTGAAGCTTTCTTT
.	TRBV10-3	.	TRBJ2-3	CAISPTTGRTDTQYF	TGTGCCATCAGTCCCACGACGGGACGGACAGATACGCAGTATTTT
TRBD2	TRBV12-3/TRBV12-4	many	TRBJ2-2	CASSLRLADDTGELFF	TGTGCCAGCAGCCTACGTCTAGCGGATGACACCGGGGAGCTGTTTTTT
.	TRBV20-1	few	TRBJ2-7	CSAPPGSLAEQYF	TGCAGTGCTCCCCCGGGATCTCTTGCGGAGCAGTACTTC
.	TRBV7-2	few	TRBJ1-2	CASLSGYGYTF	TGTGCCAGCCTTTCGGGGTATGGCTACACCTTC
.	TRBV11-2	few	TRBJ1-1	CASSFQNGVLEAFF	TGTGCCAGCAGCTTCCAAAATGGGGTCCTCGAAGCTTTCTTT